The T cell receptor (beta chain) under discussion was sequenced for a study of radiotherapy plus CTLA-4 blockade in lung cancer. The study's findings and limits: After radiotherapy and ipilimumab, tumor-derived clones expanded in peripheral blood.

Data came from immunoSEQ multiplex PCR; TCRdb stores just in-frame clones and leaves some out. The sample holds about 110,000 clones, around 85% seen once. Notes on this clone: Its antigen remains unknown.

Germline values: CDR1 SGHTA, CDR2 FQGNSA. The CDR3 contains 17 residues. The V gene end was trimmed by 0 bases and the J gene end by 3 bases; junction bases not matched to a gene: 7. Chemo-refractory metastatic non-small-cell lung cancer patients received focal radiation with ipilimumab CTLA-4 blockade. The material was peripheral blood, obtained from a patient treated with radiotherapy plus ipilimumab. The receptor's source is a human donor with non-small cell lung cancer that progressed on radiotherapy plus ipilimumab. Some clones in this sample may be carry-over from other donors' samples. The rearrangement links TRBV7-2 to TRBJ1-5, with 8 nucleotides matching TRBD1. The DNA of the CDR3 is TGTGCCAGCAGCTTAGCCGCTGTGCAGGGGGCCAATCAGCCCCAGCATTTT. This sequence encodes CASSLAAVQGANQPQHF.